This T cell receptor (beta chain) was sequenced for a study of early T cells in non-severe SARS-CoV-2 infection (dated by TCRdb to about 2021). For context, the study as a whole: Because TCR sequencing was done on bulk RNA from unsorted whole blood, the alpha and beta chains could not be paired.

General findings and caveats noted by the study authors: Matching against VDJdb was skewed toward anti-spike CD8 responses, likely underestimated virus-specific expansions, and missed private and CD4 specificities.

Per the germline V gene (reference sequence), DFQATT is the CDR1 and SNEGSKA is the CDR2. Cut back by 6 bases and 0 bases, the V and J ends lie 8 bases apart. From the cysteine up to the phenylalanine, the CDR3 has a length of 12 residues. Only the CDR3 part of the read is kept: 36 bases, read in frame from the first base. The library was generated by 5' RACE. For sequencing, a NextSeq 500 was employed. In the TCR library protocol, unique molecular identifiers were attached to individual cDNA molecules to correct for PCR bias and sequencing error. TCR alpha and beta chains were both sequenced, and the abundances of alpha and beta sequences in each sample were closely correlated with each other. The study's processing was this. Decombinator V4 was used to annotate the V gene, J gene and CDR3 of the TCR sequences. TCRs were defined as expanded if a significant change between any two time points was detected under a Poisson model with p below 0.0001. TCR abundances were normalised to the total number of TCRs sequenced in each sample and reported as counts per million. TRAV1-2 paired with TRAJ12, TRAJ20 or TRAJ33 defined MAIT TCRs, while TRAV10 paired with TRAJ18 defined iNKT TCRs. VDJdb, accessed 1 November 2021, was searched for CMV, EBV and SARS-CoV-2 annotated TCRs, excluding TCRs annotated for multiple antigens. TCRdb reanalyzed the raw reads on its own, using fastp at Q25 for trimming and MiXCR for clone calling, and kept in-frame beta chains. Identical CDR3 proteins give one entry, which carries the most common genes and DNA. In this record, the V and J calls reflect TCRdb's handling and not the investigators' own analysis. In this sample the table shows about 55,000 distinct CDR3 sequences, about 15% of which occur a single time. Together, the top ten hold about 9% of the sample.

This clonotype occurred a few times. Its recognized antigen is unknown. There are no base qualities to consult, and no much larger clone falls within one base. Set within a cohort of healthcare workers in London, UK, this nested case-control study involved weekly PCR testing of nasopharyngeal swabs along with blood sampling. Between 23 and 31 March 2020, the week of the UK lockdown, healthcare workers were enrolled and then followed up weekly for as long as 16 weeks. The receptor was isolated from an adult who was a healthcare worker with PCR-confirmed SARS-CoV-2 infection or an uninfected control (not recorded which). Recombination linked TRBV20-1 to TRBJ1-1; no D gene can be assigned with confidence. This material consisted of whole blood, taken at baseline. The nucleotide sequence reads TGCAGTGCGCCGACAATGAACACTGAAGCTTTCTTT. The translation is CSAPTMNTEAFF.